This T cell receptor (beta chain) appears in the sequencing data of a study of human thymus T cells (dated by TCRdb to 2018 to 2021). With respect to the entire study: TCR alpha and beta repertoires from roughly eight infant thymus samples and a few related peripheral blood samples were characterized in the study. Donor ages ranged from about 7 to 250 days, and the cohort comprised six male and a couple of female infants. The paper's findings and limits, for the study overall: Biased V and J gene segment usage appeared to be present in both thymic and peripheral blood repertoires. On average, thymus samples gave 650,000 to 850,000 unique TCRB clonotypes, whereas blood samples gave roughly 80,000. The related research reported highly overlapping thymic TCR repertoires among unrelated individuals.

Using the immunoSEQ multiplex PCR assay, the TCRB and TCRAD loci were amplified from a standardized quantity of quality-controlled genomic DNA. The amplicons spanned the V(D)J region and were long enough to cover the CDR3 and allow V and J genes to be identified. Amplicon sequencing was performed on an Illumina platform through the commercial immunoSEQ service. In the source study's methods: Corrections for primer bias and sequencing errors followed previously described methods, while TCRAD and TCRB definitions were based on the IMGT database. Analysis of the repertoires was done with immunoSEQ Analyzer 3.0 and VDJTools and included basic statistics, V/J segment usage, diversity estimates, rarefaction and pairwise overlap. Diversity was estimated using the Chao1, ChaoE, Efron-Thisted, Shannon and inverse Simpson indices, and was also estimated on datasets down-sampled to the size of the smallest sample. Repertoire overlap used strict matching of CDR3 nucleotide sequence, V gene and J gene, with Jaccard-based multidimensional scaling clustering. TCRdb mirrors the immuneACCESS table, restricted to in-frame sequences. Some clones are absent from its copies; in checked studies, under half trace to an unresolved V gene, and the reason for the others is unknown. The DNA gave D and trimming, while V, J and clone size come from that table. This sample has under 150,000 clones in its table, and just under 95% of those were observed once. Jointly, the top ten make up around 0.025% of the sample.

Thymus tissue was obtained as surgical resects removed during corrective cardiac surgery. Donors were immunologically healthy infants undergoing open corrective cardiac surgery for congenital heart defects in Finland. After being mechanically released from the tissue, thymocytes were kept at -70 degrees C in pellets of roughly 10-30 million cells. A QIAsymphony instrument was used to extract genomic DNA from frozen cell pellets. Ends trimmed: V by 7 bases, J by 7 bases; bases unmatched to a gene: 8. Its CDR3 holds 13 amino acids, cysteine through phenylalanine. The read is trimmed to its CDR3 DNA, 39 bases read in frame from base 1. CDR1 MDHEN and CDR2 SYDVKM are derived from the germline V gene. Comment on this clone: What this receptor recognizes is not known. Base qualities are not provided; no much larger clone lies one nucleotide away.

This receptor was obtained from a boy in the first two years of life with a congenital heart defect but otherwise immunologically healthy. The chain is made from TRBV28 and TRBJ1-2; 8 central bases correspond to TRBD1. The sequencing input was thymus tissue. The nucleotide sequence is TGTGCCAGCACGTGGCAGGGGGCGCGTGGCTACACCTTC. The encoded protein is CASTWQGARGYTF.